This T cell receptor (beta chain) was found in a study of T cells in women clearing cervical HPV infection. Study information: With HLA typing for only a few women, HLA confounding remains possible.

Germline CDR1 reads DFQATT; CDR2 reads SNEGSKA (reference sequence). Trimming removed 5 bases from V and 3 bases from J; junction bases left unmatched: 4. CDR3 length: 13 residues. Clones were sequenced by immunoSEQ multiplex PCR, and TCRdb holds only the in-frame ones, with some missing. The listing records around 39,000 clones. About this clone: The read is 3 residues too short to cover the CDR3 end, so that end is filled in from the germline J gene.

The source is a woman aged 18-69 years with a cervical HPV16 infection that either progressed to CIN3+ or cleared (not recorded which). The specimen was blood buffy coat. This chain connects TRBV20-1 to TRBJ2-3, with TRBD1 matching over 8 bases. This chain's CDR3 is CSAVGQGTDTQYF. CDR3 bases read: TGCAGTGCTGTCGGACAGGGAACAGATACG.